These T cell receptor beta chains were read from a single sample in a study of T cells in Graves' hyperthyroidism and ophthalmopathy. TCRdb re-analysed the multiplex PCR reads in MiXCR, keeping a single row per CDR3 protein. Of some 760,000 distinct CDR3 sequences in the sample, 14% were seen once. Sequenced sample: blood. These receptors were collected from a young woman with Graves' hyperthyroidism. The CDR3 runs from the conserved cysteine through the conserved F or W. D genes are given only for firm matches. Not every row has a clone size; where given, it reads once, few, many or a size class.

TGTGCCAGCGCTCCCTCCTACAATGAGCAGTTCTTC,CASAPSYNEQFF,few,TRBJ2-1,TRBV6-2/TRBV6-3,NA
TGCAGTGCTCTCCCTCGGCAGGGGGCCTACGAGCAGTACTTC,CSALPRQGAYEQYF,many,TRBJ2-7,TRBV20-1,TRBD1
TGCAGTGCTAGGGACCAGCGGGAGGGCCGAGGGACCCAGTACTTC,CSARDQREGRGTQYF,many,TRBJ2-5,TRBV20-1,TRBD2
TGTGCCAGCAGCCAAGCCCGGGACCCGATGGGGCTTGGAGATACGCAGTATTTT,CASSQARDPMGLGDTQYF,many,TRBJ2-3,TRBV3-1,NA
TGTGCCAGCAGCTGGGACTTAACCACTGAAGCTTTCTTT,CASSWDLTTEAFF,many,TRBJ1-1,TRBV11-3,NA
TGTGCCAGCAGCCCGGACATCCGCTATGGCTACACCTTC,CASSPDIRYGYTF,once,TRBJ1-2,TRBV7-8,NA
TGTGCCACCAGTTCTCCGTCAGGAGCTACCTACGAGCAGTACTTC,CATSSPSGATYEQYF,many,TRBJ2-7,TRBV28,NA
TGTGCCACCAGCCGTCGGACAGGGGGCTGGGATTACAATGAGCAGTTCTTC,CATSRRTGGWDYNEQFF,few,TRBJ2-1,TRBV15,TRBD1
TGTGCCAGTAGTATTGACACGGGACAGGGATCCTACGAGCAGTACTTC,CASSIDTGQGSYEQYF,NA,TRBJ2-7,TRBV19,TRBD1
TGTGCCAGCAGCTCTTCCATCAGGCCGAACACTGAAGCTTTCTTT,CASSSSIRPNTEAFF,many,TRBJ1-1,TRBV7-2,NA
TGCAGTGCGATCGGGACTACCAACACCGGGGAGCTGTTTTTT,CSAIGTTNTGELFF,NA,TRBJ2-2,TRBV20-1,TRBD2
TGTGCCAGCAGTGTAACTAGCGGGAACGGTGGTGAGCAGTTCTTC,CASSVTSGNGGEQFF,many,TRBJ2-1,TRBV27,TRBD2
TGCAGTGCTAGAGTGCGAGGCCGCGGGAATGAGCAGTTCTTC,CSARVRGRGNEQFF,many,TRBJ2-1,TRBV20-1,NA
TGTGCCAGTAGTAAAGGGGACGGCGACGAGCAGTACTTC,CASSKGDGDEQYF,few,TRBJ2-7,TRBV19,NA
TGTGCCAGCAGTTCACCGGCAGGCAGTCGGTACGAGCAGTACTTC,CASSSPAGSRYEQYF,many,TRBJ2-7,TRBV28,NA
TGTGCCAGCAGCCAAAATAAAGAGACCCAGTACTTC,CASSQNKETQYF,many,TRBJ2-5,TRBV3-1,NA
TGTGCCAGCAGTTACTTAAGGACTAGCGGGAGATATGAGCAGTTCTTC,CASSYLRTSGRYEQFF,many,TRBJ2-1,TRBV6-2/TRBV6-3,TRBD2
TGTGCCAGCAGTTTCGGGGTAAACGGGGAGCTGTTTTTT,CASSFGVNGELFF,NA,TRBJ2-2,TRBV27,NA
TGCAGTGCTAGAGAAGGGAACGCGAACACCGGGGAGCTGTTTTTT,CSAREGNANTGELFF,few,TRBJ2-2,TRBV20-1,NA
TGCAGTGCCCATGGGACAGGTCTCGTTTCTAACTATGGCTACACCTTC,CSAHGTGLVSNYGYTF,NA,TRBJ1-2,TRBV20-1,TRBD1
TGTGCCAGCAGCCTCGGAGACACAGGGGACTCCTACGAGCAGTACTTC,CASSLGDTGDSYEQYF,many,TRBJ2-7,TRBV7-8,TRBD1
TGTGCCAGCAGTGAGGTTCGTCTTCAGCCCCAGCATTTT,CASSEVRLQPQHF,many,TRBJ1-5,TRBV2,NA
TGTGCCAGCTCACCTAACGCAGCGAACACTGAAGCTTTCTTT,CASSPNAANTEAFF,NA,TRBJ1-1,TRBV18,NA
TGCAGTGCACCGGGAGTAACGAATGAGCAGTTCTTC,CSAPGVTNEQFF,many,TRBJ2-1,TRBV20-1,NA
TGTGCCAGCAGCCTCGGGACAGGGGAAACGCAGCCCCAGCATTTT,CASSLGTGETQPQHF,NA,TRBJ1-5,TRBV4-2,TRBD1
TGTGCCAGCTCACCACGGGTGGATAATGAGCAGTTCTTC,CASSPRVDNEQFF,many,TRBJ2-1,TRBV18,NA
TGTGCCAGCAGCTCCCAACCCCCCTTTCGGACTAGCGGATACAATGAGCAGTTCTTC,CASSSQPPFRTSGYNEQFF,many,TRBJ2-1,TRBV7-2,TRBD2
TGTGCCAGCAGCTTTCAGGCCTCGGAGCAGTACTTC,CASSFQASEQYF,few,TRBJ2-7,TRBV7-8,NA
TGTGCCAGTAGAGTTAACCAACAAGAGACCCAGTACTTC,CASRVNQQETQYF,NA,TRBJ2-5,TRBV19,NA
TGTGCCAGCAGCCTCAGGACTAGCGGGAGTGTGGCCGGGGAGCTGTTTTTT,CASSLRTSGSVAGELFF,many,TRBJ2-2,TRBV11-2,TRBD2
TGTGCCAGCAGCCACCCGTGGGGCCACGAGCAGTACTTC,CASSHPWGHEQYF,many,TRBJ2-7,TRBV9,NA
TGCAGTGCTAGATCCGGACAGGGATGGGTCACTGAAGCTTTCTTT,CSARSGQGWVTEAFF,NA,TRBJ1-1,TRBV20-1,TRBD1
TGTGCCAGCAGCTTAGGACAGCTCCCCTACAATGAGCAGTTCTTC,CASSLGQLPYNEQFF,NA,TRBJ2-1,TRBV11-2,NA
TGTGCCAGCAGCTCCCCCCCGGGGCAGGGGAAAACCTACGAGCAGTACTTC,CASSSPPGQGKTYEQYF,many,TRBJ2-7,TRBV13,NA
TGTGCCACCAGTGATTTTGGGGGAGCCTCCTACAATGAGCAGTTCTTC,CATSDFGGASYNEQFF,NA,TRBJ2-1,TRBV24-1,NA
TGCAGTGCTGAGATGGGACTAGCGTCCTATACCGGGGAGCTGTTTTTT,CSAEMGLASYTGELFF,many,TRBJ2-2,TRBV20-1,TRBD2
TGTGCCAGCAGCACCCAGACAGGGGAGGAACTGTTTTTT,CASSTQTGEELFF,NA,TRBJ1-4,TRBV9,TRBD1
TGTGCCAGCAGGGGACAGGGGCCCACTGAAGCTTTCTTT,CASRGQGPTEAFF,many,TRBJ1-1,TRBV2,TRBD1
TGCAGTGCTAATGGGGATACGCAGTATTTT,CSANGDTQYF,few,TRBJ2-3,TRBV20-1,NA
TGTGCCAGCAGTTACAAGACAGGGCAACTTTCCAATGAGCAGTTCTTC,CASSYKTGQLSNEQFF,NA,TRBJ2-1,TRBV6-5,TRBD1